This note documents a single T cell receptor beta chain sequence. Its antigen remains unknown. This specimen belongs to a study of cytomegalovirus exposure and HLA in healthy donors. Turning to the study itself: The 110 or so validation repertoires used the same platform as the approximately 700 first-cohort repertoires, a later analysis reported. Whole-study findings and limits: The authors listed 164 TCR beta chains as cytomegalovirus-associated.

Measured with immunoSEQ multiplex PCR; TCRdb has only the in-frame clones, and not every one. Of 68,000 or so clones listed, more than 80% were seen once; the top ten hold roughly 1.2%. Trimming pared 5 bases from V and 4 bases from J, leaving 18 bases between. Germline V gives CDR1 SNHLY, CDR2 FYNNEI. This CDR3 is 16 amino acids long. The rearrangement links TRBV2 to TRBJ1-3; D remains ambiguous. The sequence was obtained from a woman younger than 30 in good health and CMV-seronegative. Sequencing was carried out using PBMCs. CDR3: CASSPISAADGNTIYF. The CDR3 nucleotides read TGTGCCAGCAGTCCGATCTCGGCGGCAGACGGAAACACCATATATTTT.